This T cell receptor (beta chain) was sequenced during a study of shared clonotypes between healthy human individuals. About the research overall: Per-donor plates numbered three CD4 naive, three CD4 memory, two CD8 naive and one CD8 memory. Regarding the study as a whole: It was the non-shared clonotypes that had lower generation probabilities than clonotypes shared by all four donors. The study drew on few donors, limiting represented genetic and exposure-history diversity.

Per the authors' pipeline: ImmunoSEQ output lacked quality scores and full-length reads, limiting matched filtering. Generated by immunoSEQ multiplex PCR, the TCRdb table keeps only in-frame clones and is missing some. V and J calls and clone size are given by that table; D and trimming were obtained from the DNA. The table records about 1.5 million clones, around 97% of them present only once. This clone was observed a single time. Its specificity is not known. Trimming left V 3 bases short and J 0 bases short, with 18 bases between. Germline V gene sequence: CDR1 KGHSH, CDR2 LQKENI. The CDR3 is made up of 18 amino acids.

V usage is TRBV18 and J usage is TRBJ1-3; weak D call: TRBD1 (5 bases). The TCR originated in a man aged 25-45 years in good health. Specimen: naive CD4+ T cells sorted from blood. Described subset: CD45RA+ positively selected. The CDR3: CASSPLSGTEGSGNTIYF. In DNA, the CDR3 is TGTGCCAGCTCACCTCTATCCGGGACGGAAGGCTCTGGAAACACCATATATTTT.